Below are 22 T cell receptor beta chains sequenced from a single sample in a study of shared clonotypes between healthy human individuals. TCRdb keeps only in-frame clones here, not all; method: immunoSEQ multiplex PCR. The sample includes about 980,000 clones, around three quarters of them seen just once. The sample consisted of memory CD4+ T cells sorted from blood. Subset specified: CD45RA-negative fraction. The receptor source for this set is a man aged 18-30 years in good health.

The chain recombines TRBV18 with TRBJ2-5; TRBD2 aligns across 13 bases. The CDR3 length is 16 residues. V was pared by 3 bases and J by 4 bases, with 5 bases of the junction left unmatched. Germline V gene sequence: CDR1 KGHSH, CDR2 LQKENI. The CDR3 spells CASSPQLAGGLETQYF. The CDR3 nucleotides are TGTGCCAGCTCACCTCAACTAGCGGGAGGGCTAGAGACCCAGTACTTC.

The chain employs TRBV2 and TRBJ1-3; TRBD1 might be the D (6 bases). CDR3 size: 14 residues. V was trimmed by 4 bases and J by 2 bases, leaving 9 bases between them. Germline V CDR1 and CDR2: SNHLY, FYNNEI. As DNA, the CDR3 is TGTGCCAGCAGTGTAAAGGGGGCTGGAAACACCATATATTTT. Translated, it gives CASSVKGAGNTIYF.

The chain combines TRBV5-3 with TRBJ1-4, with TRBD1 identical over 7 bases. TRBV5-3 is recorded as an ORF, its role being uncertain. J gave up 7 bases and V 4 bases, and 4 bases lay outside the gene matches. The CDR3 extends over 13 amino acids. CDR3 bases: TGTGCCAGAAGCAGGGGGCGCGGTGAAAAACTGTTTTTT. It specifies CARSRGRGEKLFF.

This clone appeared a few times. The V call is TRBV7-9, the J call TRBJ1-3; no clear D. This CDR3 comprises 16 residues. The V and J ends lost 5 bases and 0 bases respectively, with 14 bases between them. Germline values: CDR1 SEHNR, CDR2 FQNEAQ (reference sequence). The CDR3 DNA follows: TGTGCCAGCAGCGTAGAGCCTCGATACTCTGGAAACACCATATATTTT. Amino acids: CASSVEPRYSGNTIYF. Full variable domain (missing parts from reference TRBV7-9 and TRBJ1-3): DTGVSQNPRHKITKRGQNVTFRCDPISEHNRLYWYRQTLGQGPEFLTYFQNEAQLEKSRLLSDRFSAERPKGSFSTLEIQRTEQGDSAMYLCASSVEPRYSGNTIYFGEGSWLTVV.

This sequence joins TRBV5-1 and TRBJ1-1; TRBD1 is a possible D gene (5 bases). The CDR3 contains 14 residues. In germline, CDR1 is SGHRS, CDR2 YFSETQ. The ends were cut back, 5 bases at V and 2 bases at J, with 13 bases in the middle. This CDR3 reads CASRPGGKNTEAFF. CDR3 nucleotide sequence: TGCGCCAGCAGACCCGGGGGGAAAAACACTGAAGCTTTCTTT.

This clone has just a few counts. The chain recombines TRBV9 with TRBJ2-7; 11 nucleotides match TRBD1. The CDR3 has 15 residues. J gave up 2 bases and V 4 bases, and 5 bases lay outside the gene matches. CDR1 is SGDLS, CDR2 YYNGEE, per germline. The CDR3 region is CASSPLGQGAYEQYF. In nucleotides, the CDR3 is TGTGCCAGCAGCCCCCTGGGACAGGGGGCCTACGAGCAGTACTTC.

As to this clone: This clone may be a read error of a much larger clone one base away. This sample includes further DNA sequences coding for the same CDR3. CDR3 bases: TGCGCCAGCAGTTTAGGAAACACCATATATTTT. It translates to CASSLGNTIYF. The J gene is TRBJ1-3, the V gene TRBV28; D gene uncertain. Germline CDR1 is MDHEN and CDR2 is SYDVKM. The CDR3 is 11 residues long.

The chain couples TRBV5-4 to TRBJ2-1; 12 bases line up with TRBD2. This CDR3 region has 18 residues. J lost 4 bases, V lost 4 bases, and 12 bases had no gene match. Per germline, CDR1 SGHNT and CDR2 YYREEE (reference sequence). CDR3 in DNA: TGTGCCAGCAGCCGACGAACGGGACTAGCGGGTGCGTACAATGAGCAGTTCTTC. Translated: CASSRRTGLAGAYNEQFF.

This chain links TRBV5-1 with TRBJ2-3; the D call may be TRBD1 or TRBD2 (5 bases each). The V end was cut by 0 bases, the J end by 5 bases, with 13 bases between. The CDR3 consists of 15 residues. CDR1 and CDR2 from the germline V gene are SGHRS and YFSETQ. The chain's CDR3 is CASSLDGGSGDTQYF. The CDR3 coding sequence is TGCGCCAGCAGCTTGGATGGGGGTTCTGGAGATACGCAGTATTTT. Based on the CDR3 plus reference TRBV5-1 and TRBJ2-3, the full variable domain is KAGVTQTPRYLIKTRGQQVTLSCSPISGHRSVSWYQQTPGQGLQFLFEYFSETQRNKGNFPGRFSGRQFSNSRSEMNVSTLELGDSALYLCASSLDGGSGDTQYFGPGTRLTVL.

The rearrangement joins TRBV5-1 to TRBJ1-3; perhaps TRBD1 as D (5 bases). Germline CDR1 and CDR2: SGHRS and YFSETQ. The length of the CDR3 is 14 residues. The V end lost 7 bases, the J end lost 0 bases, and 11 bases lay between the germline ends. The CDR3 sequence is CASGTGDSGNTIYF. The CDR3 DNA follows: TGCGCCAGCGGGACGGGGGACTCTGGAAACACCATATATTTT.

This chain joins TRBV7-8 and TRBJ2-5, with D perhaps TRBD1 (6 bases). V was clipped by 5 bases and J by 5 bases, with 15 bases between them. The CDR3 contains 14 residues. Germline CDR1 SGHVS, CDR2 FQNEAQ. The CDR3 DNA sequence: TGTGCCAGCAGCGACGGACAGCCTCTGGAGACCCAGTACTTC. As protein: CASSDGQPLETQYF. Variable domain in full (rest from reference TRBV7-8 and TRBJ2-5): GAGVSQSPRYKVAKRGQDVALRCDPISGHVSLFWYQQALGQGPEFLTYFQNEAQLDKSGLPSDRFFAERPEGSVSTLKIQRTQQEDSAVYLCASSDGQPLETQYFGPGTRLLVL.

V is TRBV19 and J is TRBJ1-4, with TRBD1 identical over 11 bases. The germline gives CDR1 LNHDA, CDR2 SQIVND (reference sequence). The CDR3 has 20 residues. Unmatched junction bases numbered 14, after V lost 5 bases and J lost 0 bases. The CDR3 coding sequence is TGTGCCAGTAGTTTCCGGACAGGGGGCTTATTTCTTACAACTAATGAAAAACTGTTTTTT. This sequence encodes CASSFRTGGLFLTTNEKLFF.

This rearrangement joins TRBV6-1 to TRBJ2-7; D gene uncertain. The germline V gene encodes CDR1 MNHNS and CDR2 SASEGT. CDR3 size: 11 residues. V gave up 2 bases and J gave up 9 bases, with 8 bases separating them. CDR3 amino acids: CASSELSGQYF. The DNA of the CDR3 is TGTGCCAGCAGTGAATTGTCGGGGCAGTACTTC.

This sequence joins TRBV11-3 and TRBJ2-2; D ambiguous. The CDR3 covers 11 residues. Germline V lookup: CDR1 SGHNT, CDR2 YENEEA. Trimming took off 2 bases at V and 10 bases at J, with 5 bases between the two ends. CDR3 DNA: TGTGCCAGCAGCTTAACTGAGGAGCTGTTTTTT. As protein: CASSLTEELFF.

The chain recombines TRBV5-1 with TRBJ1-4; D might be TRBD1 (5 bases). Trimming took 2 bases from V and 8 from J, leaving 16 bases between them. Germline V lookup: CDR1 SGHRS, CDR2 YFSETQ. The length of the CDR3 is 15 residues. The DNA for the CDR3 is TGCGCCAGCAGCTTCGACAGCCAGGCGGGGGAAAAACTGTTTTTT. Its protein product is CASSFDSQAGEKLFF.

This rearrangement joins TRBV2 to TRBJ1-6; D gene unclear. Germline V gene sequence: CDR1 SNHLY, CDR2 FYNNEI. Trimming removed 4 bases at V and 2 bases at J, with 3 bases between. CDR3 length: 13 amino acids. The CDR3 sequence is CASSAAYNSPLHF. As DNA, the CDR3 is TGTGCCAGCAGTGCGGCCTATAATTCACCCCTCCACTTT.

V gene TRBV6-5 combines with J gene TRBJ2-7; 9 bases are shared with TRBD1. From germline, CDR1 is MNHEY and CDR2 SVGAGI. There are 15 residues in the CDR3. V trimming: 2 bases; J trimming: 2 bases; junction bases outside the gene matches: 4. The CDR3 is CASSYDYRGPYEQYF. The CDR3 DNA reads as TGTGCCAGCAGTTACGATTACAGGGGGCCCTACGAGCAGTACTTC.

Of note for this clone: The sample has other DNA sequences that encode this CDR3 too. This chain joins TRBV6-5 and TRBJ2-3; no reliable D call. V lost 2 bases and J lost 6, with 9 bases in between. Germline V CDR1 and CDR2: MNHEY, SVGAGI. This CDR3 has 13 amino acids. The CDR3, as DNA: TGTGCCAGCAGTTACCCAGGAACGGATACGCAGTATTTT. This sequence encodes CASSYPGTDTQYF.

Here the CDR3 DNA reads TGCGCCAGCAGCCCACTAGCGGGGGTCAATGAGCAGTTCTTC. It specifies CASSPLAGVNEQFF. The chain joins TRBV5-1 to TRBJ2-1, with TRBD2 identical over 11 bases. The germline V gene encodes CDR1 SGHRS and CDR2 YFSETQ. The CDR3 contains 14 residues. V was clipped by 4 bases and J by 6 bases; unmatched bases: 3.

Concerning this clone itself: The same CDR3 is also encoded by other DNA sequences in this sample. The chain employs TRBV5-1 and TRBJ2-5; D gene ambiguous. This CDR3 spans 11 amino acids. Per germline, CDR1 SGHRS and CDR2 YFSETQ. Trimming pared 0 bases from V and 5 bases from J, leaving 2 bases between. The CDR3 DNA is TGCGCCAGCAGCTTGGTTGAGACCCAGTACTTC. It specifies CASSLVETQYF.

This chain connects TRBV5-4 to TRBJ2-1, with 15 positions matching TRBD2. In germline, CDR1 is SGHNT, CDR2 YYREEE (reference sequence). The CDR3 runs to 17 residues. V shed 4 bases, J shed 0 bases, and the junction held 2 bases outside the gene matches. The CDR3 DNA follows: TGTGCCAGCAGCGGGACTAGCGGGGGGAGCTCCTACAATGAGCAGTTCTTC. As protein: CASSGTSGGSSYNEQFF.

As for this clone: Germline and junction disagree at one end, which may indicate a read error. CDR3 in amino acids: CASSTTSGSETQYF. The CDR3 DNA sequence: TGTGCTAGCAGCACAACTAGCGGGAGTGAGACCCAGTACTTC. This chain links TRBV7-7 with TRBJ2-5; TRBD2 matches 11 bases. Germline CDR1 is SSHAT and CDR2 is FNYEAQ (reference sequence). The CDR3 has 14 residues.